These T cell receptor beta chains were read from a single sample in a study of shared clonotypes between healthy human individuals. The assay was immunoSEQ multiplex PCR, and TCRdb's table has in-frame clones only and misses some. Among roughly 2,000,000 clones listed, roughly 93% were seen once. The sequenced material came from naive CD8+ T cells from PBMCs. The receptor source for this set is a man between 18 and 35 years old in good health. Some clones in this sample may be carry-over from other donors' samples. Each CDR3 is given with its conserved first and last residue. The order of the fields is CDR3 DNA, CDR3 protein, V gene, D gene, J gene, clone size, CDR3 length. A D gene is named only where the DNA matches it firmly. Size is stated for part of the rows, as once, few or many counts, or as a class when the clone is expanded.

cdr3_nt: TGTGCCAGCAGCACCCCGACTAGCGGGGGGGAGGATACGCAGTATTTT
cdr3_aa: CASSTPTSGGEDTQYF
v_call: TRBV7-9
d_call: TRBD2
j_call: TRBJ2-3
clone_size: -
cdr3_length: 16

cdr3_nt: TGTGCCAGCAGCGTAGGGCAGCGGGAGGGCGACGAGCAGTACTTC
cdr3_aa: CASSVGQREGDEQYF
v_call: TRBV9
d_call: TRBD2
j_call: TRBJ2-7
clone_size: -
cdr3_length: 15

cdr3_nt: TGCGCCAGCAGCCTGGGCGGGGACAGGGGCTGGGGAGATACGCAGTATTTT
cdr3_aa: CASSLGGDRGWGDTQYF
v_call: TRBV5-1
d_call: TRBD1
j_call: TRBJ2-3
clone_size: -
cdr3_length: 17

cdr3_nt: TGTGCCAGCAGCTTAGTTGCGGGAGGCGGAGAGACCCAGTACTTC
cdr3_aa: CASSLVAGGGETQYF
v_call: TRBV7-9
d_call: TRBD2
j_call: TRBJ2-5
clone_size: -
cdr3_length: 15

cdr3_nt: TGCGCCAGCAGCCAGGGACTAGCGGGTTCGTACAATGAGCAGTTCTTC
cdr3_aa: CASSQGLAGSYNEQFF
v_call: TRBV4-1
d_call: TRBD2
j_call: TRBJ2-1
clone_size: -
cdr3_length: 16

cdr3_nt: TGTGCCAGCTGCCTGAGTAGGCGCCGAGATACGCAGTATTTT
cdr3_aa: CASCLSRRRDTQYF
v_call: TRBV28
d_call: -
j_call: TRBJ2-3
clone_size: -
cdr3_length: 14

cdr3_nt: TGCGCCAGCAGCCAAGATAGCCAGGTCTCCTACAATGAGCAGTTCTTC
cdr3_aa: CASSQDSQVSYNEQFF
v_call: TRBV4-3
d_call: -
j_call: TRBJ2-1
clone_size: -
cdr3_length: 16

cdr3_nt: TGTGCCAGCAGCTCCCTGCAGGGTGGTCGAGCAGATACGCAGTATTTT
cdr3_aa: CASSSLQGGRADTQYF
v_call: TRBV7-9
d_call: -
j_call: TRBJ2-3
clone_size: -
cdr3_length: 16

cdr3_nt: TGTGCCAGCAGCTTGTACAACCGCAGGGGGTATGGCAATGAGCAGTTCTTC
cdr3_aa: CASSLYNRRGYGNEQFF
v_call: TRBV5-6
d_call: TRBD1
j_call: TRBJ2-1
clone_size: -
cdr3_length: 17

cdr3_nt: TGTGCCTGGAGTGCGGGGGCGGAGTACGGCTACACCTTC
cdr3_aa: CAWSAGAEYGYTF
v_call: TRBV30
d_call: -
j_call: TRBJ1-2
clone_size: -
cdr3_length: 13

cdr3_nt: TGTGCCAGCAGCATCATCCCACCAGGACAGATAGGGTCACCCCTCCACTTT
cdr3_aa: CASSIIPPGQIGSPLHF
v_call: TRBV7-8
d_call: -
j_call: TRBJ1-6
clone_size: -
cdr3_length: 17

cdr3_nt: TGTGCCAGCAGTGTACGGGACAGGGAAGGCTCTGGAAACACCATATATTTT
cdr3_aa: CASSVRDREGSGNTIYF
v_call: TRBV2
d_call: TRBD1
j_call: TRBJ1-3
clone_size: -
cdr3_length: 17

cdr3_nt: TGTGCCAGCAGCCAAGACCCCCCGGGACTAAGGATCGGCGAGCAGTACTTC
cdr3_aa: CASSQDPPGLRIGEQYF
v_call: TRBV4-2
d_call: TRBD2
j_call: TRBJ2-7
clone_size: once
cdr3_length: 17

cdr3_nt: TGTGCCAGCAGTCAGACAGGGTACTATGGCTACACCTTC
cdr3_aa: CASSQTGYYGYTF
v_call: TRBV28
d_call: TRBD1
j_call: TRBJ1-2
clone_size: -
cdr3_length: 13

cdr3_nt: TGCGCCAGCAGCCAACCATTTTTAGCGGGAGTGGGTGAGCAGTTCTTC
cdr3_aa: CASSQPFLAGVGEQFF
v_call: TRBV4-1
d_call: TRBD2
j_call: TRBJ2-1
clone_size: -
cdr3_length: 16

cdr3_nt: TGTGCCAGCAGTCTTAGACTAGCGGGAGAGGGCCAAGAGACCCAGTACTTC
cdr3_aa: CASSLRLAGEGQETQYF
v_call: TRBV28
d_call: TRBD2
j_call: TRBJ2-5
clone_size: -
cdr3_length: 17

cdr3_nt: TGTGCCAGCAGTGAATGGGACAGAATGGCGGCCGAAAACATTCAGTACTTC
cdr3_aa: CASSEWDRMAAENIQYF
v_call: TRBV25-1
d_call: TRBD1
j_call: TRBJ2-4
clone_size: -
cdr3_length: 17

cdr3_nt: TGTGCCAGCGGCCTCTTTCGGGAAAAACTGTTTTTT
cdr3_aa: CASGLFREKLFF
v_call: TRBV27
d_call: -
j_call: TRBJ1-4
clone_size: -
cdr3_length: 12

cdr3_nt: TGTGCCAGCAGTGATATTATCGCCGGGACAGGTTACGGAAGCTACACCTTC
cdr3_aa: CASSDIIAGTGYGSYTF
v_call: TRBV2
d_call: TRBD1
j_call: TRBJ1-2
clone_size: -
cdr3_length: 17

cdr3_nt: TGTGCCAGCAGTGAGGCGGGAGGGCCGCTCGAGCAGTACTTC
cdr3_aa: CASSEAGGPLEQYF
v_call: TRBV25-1
d_call: TRBD2
j_call: TRBJ2-7
clone_size: once
cdr3_length: 14

cdr3_nt: TGTGCCAGCAGCGCCACCGGACGGACTGGAAACACCATATATTTT
cdr3_aa: CASSATGRTGNTIYF
v_call: TRBV9
d_call: -
j_call: TRBJ1-3
clone_size: -
cdr3_length: 15

cdr3_nt: TGTGCCAGCAGCGTCGGGACCAGCAGCACAGATACGCAGTATTTT
cdr3_aa: CASSVGTSSTDTQYF
v_call: TRBV9
d_call: -
j_call: TRBJ2-3
clone_size: -
cdr3_length: 15

cdr3_nt: TGTGCCACCAGCAACCCAGGAGCGGGAGGGTGGCCCTACGAGCAGTACTTC
cdr3_aa: CATSNPGAGGWPYEQYF
v_call: TRBV15
d_call: TRBD2
j_call: TRBJ2-7
clone_size: -
cdr3_length: 17

cdr3_nt: TGTGCCTGGAGGGCAGCGGGACAGCTTAATGAAAAACTGTTTTTT
cdr3_aa: CAWRAAGQLNEKLFF
v_call: TRBV30
d_call: TRBD1
j_call: TRBJ1-4
clone_size: -
cdr3_length: 15

cdr3_nt: TGTGCCAGCAGCGTAGCAGGGCCAGACTCCTACAATGAGCAGTTCTTC
cdr3_aa: CASSVAGPDSYNEQFF
v_call: TRBV9
d_call: -
j_call: TRBJ2-1
clone_size: -
cdr3_length: 16

cdr3_nt: TGTGCCAGCAGCCCTACAGACGCCTACTACGAGCAGTACTTC
cdr3_aa: CASSPTDAYYEQYF
v_call: TRBV6-5
d_call: -
j_call: TRBJ2-7
clone_size: -
cdr3_length: 14

cdr3_nt: TGTGCCAGCAGCGTAGTCGGGGCGTTAACCTATGGCTACACCTTC
cdr3_aa: CASSVVGALTYGYTF
v_call: TRBV9
d_call: -
j_call: TRBJ1-2
clone_size: -
cdr3_length: 15

cdr3_nt: TGTGCCAGCAGCTTAGAATCGGCGTTCTACGAGCAGTACTTC
cdr3_aa: CASSLESAFYEQYF
v_call: TRBV11-2
d_call: -
j_call: TRBJ2-7
clone_size: -
cdr3_length: 14

cdr3_nt: TGTGCCAGCAGTGGGGGGAATGAGCAGTTCTTC
cdr3_aa: CASSGGNEQFF
v_call: TRBV25-1
d_call: -
j_call: TRBJ2-1
clone_size: -
cdr3_length: 11

cdr3_nt: TGTGCCAGCAGCTTCACGTCTGGCTACACCTTC
cdr3_aa: CASSFTSGYTF
v_call: TRBV11-2
d_call: -
j_call: TRBJ1-2
clone_size: -
cdr3_length: 11

cdr3_nt: TGTGCCAGCAGTTGGGCGGCGGAGGGGCACCGCGAGCAGTACTTC
cdr3_aa: CASSWAAEGHREQYF
v_call: TRBV27
d_call: -
j_call: TRBJ2-7
clone_size: -
cdr3_length: 15

cdr3_nt: TGTGCCAGCAGGGAGAGCGGGGGAGCGAACACCGGGGAGCTGTTTTTT
cdr3_aa: CASRESGGANTGELFF
v_call: TRBV7-6
d_call: TRBD2
j_call: TRBJ2-2
clone_size: once
cdr3_length: 16

cdr3_nt: TGTGCCAGCAGCGCCGACAGTAACAGAGAGCAGTACTTC
cdr3_aa: CASSADSNREQYF
v_call: TRBV9
d_call: -
j_call: TRBJ2-7
clone_size: -
cdr3_length: 13

cdr3_nt: TGTGCCAGCAGTTTCGCCCCACGTAACTATGGCTACACCTTC
cdr3_aa: CASSFAPRNYGYTF
v_call: TRBV27
d_call: -
j_call: TRBJ1-2
clone_size: -
cdr3_length: 14

cdr3_nt: TGTGCCAGCAGCTTAGCGGGGAGTAGAACTGAAGCTTTCTTT
cdr3_aa: CASSLAGSRTEAFF
v_call: TRBV7-8
d_call: -
j_call: TRBJ1-1
clone_size: -
cdr3_length: 14

cdr3_nt: TGTGCCAGCAGTGTCACCCCTGAAGCTTTCTTT
cdr3_aa: CASSVTPEAFF
v_call: TRBV6-6
d_call: -
j_call: TRBJ1-1
clone_size: -
cdr3_length: 11

cdr3_nt: TGTGCCAGCAGCTTGGACAGTACCTACAATGAGCAGTTCTTC
cdr3_aa: CASSLDSTYNEQFF
v_call: TRBV5-6
d_call: -
j_call: TRBJ2-1
clone_size: -
cdr3_length: 14

cdr3_nt: TGTGCCAGCAGCTCCTCTCGGGAGGACCCATACAATGAGCAGTTCTTC
cdr3_aa: CASSSSREDPYNEQFF
v_call: TRBV7-9
d_call: TRBD2
j_call: TRBJ2-1
clone_size: -
cdr3_length: 16

cdr3_nt: TGTGCCAGCAAGTCGTGGGTGAACACTGAAGCTTTCTTT
cdr3_aa: CASKSWVNTEAFF
v_call: TRBV27
d_call: -
j_call: TRBJ1-1
clone_size: -
cdr3_length: 13

cdr3_nt: TGTGCCAGCAGTCCCAGTAGCGGCAGACTATCCTACGAGCAGTACTTC
cdr3_aa: CASSPSSGRLSYEQYF
v_call: TRBV27
d_call: -
j_call: TRBJ2-7
clone_size: -
cdr3_length: 16

cdr3_nt: TGTGCCACCTCGGGGAGCGGGAACACCGGGGAGCTGTTTTTT
cdr3_aa: CATSGSGNTGELFF
v_call: TRBV10-3
d_call: -
j_call: TRBJ2-2
clone_size: -
cdr3_length: 14

cdr3_nt: TGTGCCAGCAGCCCAAGAGGCGCCCTGGAGCAGTACTTC
cdr3_aa: CASSPRGALEQYF
v_call: TRBV7-9
d_call: -
j_call: TRBJ2-7
clone_size: -
cdr3_length: 13

cdr3_nt: TGCGCCAGCAGCCAAGCTCAACTCGGGACCGGGGAGCTGTTTTTT
cdr3_aa: CASSQAQLGTGELFF
v_call: TRBV4-1
d_call: -
j_call: TRBJ2-2
clone_size: -
cdr3_length: 15